The 10 T cell receptor beta chains given below trace back to one sample, sequenced in a study of cytomegalovirus exposure and HLA in healthy donors. The PCR contained 60 Vbeta and 13 Jbeta primers. Repertoires were generated with immunoSEQ multiplex PCR, while TCRdb's copy carries only in-frame clones and drops some. The data contain about 150,000 clones, over 60% of them singletons. Sequencing was performed on PBMCs. Receptors were obtained from a man aged 35 to 55 in good health and CMV-seronegative.

This chain's CDR3 is CASSPGPGQGWQETQYF. In nucleotides, the CDR3 is TGCGCCAGCAGCCCGGGACCGGGACAGGGATGGCAAGAGACCCAGTACTTC. The rearrangement links TRBV5-1 to TRBJ2-5; 9 nucleotides agree with TRBD1. Germline CDR1 and CDR2: SGHRS and YFSETQ. Unmatched junction bases numbered 12, after V lost 4 bases and J lost 2 bases. CDR3 length: 17 residues.

The chain joins TRBV5-4 to TRBJ2-1; 9 positions match TRBD1. Germline CDR1 is SGHNT and CDR2 is YYREEE (reference sequence). V lost 4 bases, J lost 4 bases, and 3 bases stayed unmatched. The CDR3 is made up of 14 amino acids. The DNA of the CDR3 is TGTGCCAGCAGCGCCGGGACAGGGTACAATGAGCAGTTCTTC. It specifies CASSAGTGYNEQFF.

This clone was seen a single time. CDR3 nucleotide sequence: TGTGCCAGCAGGTCCTTACAGGGGGGGCCCTACGAGCAGTACTTC. Protein product: CASRSLQGGPYEQYF. The V and J genes are TRBV7-2 and TRBJ2-7, with D perhaps matching TRBD1 (8 bases). Per germline, CDR1 SGHTA and CDR2 FQGNSA. The CDR3 is 15 amino acids. The V end lost 6 bases, the J end lost 2 bases, and 17 bases lay between the germline ends.

This clone showed up just a few times. This chain links TRBV11-2 with TRBJ2-1, with 9 positions matching TRBD2. Germline lookup yields CDR1 SGHAT and CDR2 FQNNGV. There are 14 residues in the CDR3. Trimming at V came to 3 bases and at J to 9 bases, leaving 6 bases not matched to a gene. This CDR3 reads CASSLSLAGTEQFF. CDR3 nucleotides: TGTGCCAGCAGCTTGAGTCTAGCGGGAACTGAGCAGTTCTTC.

V and J are TRBV18 and TRBJ2-7; TRBD1 aligns across 8 bases. Germline CDR1 and CDR2: KGHSH and LQKENI. Trimming at V came to 6 bases and at J to 1 base, leaving 5 bases not matched to a gene. The CDR3 consists of 14 residues. CDR3 bases: TGTGCCAGCTCCCCGGGACAGGCGTCCTACGAGCAGTACTTC. It is translated as CASSPGQASYEQYF.

The chain's CDR3 is CASSLDGSVRTDTQYF. DNA for the CDR3: TGCGCCAGCAGCTTGGACGGGAGTGTTCGCACAGATACGCAGTATTTT. V and J are TRBV5-1 and TRBJ2-3; possibly TRBD2 for D (6 bases). CDR1 is SGHRS, CDR2 YFSETQ, per germline. Trimming stripped 0 bases from V and 1 base from J, with 12 bases between. The CDR3 has 16 residues.

This CDR3 reads CASSFRGAETQYF. Written as DNA, the CDR3 is TGTGCCAGCAGTTTTCGGGGGGCGGAGACCCAGTACTTC. V is TRBV27 and J is TRBJ2-5; D may be TRBD2 (7 bases). The germline CDR1 and CDR2 sequences are MNHEY and SMNVEV (reference sequence). CDR3 length: 13 amino acids. V was cut by 3 bases and J by 5 bases, with 10 bases left in between.

The gene calls are TRBV28 and TRBJ2-5; 13 bases align to TRBD2. Losses at the gene ends were 2 bases for V and 4 bases for J; bases not matched to a gene: 4. CDR1 is MDHEN, CDR2 SYDVKM, per germline. The CDR3 runs to 16 residues. The chain's CDR3 is CASSLTSGGGRETQYF. The CDR3 bases are TGTGCCAGCAGTTTAACTAGCGGGGGGGGCCGAGAGACCCAGTACTTC. Filled out from reference TRBV28 and TRBJ2-5, the complete variable domain reads DVKVTQSSRYLVKRTGEKVFLECVQDMDHENMFWYRQDPGLGLRLIYFSYDVKMKEKGDIPEGYSVSREKKERFSLILESASTNQTSMYLCASSLTSGGGRETQYFGPGTRLLVL.

Concerning this clone itself: At the DNA level, this CDR3 is encoded by other sequences in the same sample as well. The chain recombines TRBV19 with TRBJ2-3, with 12 positions matching TRBD2. The trim removed 3 bases at V and 2 bases at J, leaving 3 bases unmatched. CDR1 and CDR2 from the germline V gene are LNHDA and SQIVND (reference sequence). This CDR3 has 16 residues. The CDR3 reads CASSILAGGFTDTQYF. The CDR3 coding sequence is TGTGCCAGTAGTATCCTAGCGGGAGGGTTCACAGATACGCAGTATTTT.

This chain uses TRBV13 with TRBJ2-5; 7 nucleotides match TRBD1. CDR3 length equals 13 residues. V dropped 4 bases and J dropped 5; count of bases not matched to a gene: 4. CDR1 is PRHDT, CDR2 FYEKMQ, per germline (reference sequence). DNA for the CDR3: TGTGCCAGCAGCTCGACAGGGTATGAGACCCAGTACTTC. It is translated as CASSSTGYETQYF.